The 30 T cell receptor beta chains reported below all come from one sample, sequenced in a study of control samples from healthy donors and cancer patients. Produced via immunoSEQ multiplex PCR; TCRdb's table is partial and in-frame only. The data hold approximately 140,000 clones, with over 85% observed a single time. Sequenced sample: blood. These receptor sequences come from a man between 18 and 35 years old in good health.

The chain couples TRBV7-9 to TRBJ1-2, with TRBD1 matching 8 bases. The trim removed 3 bases at V and 7 bases at J, leaving 7 bases unmatched. The CDR3 length is 14 residues. The germline CDR1 and CDR2 sequences are SEHNR and FQNEAQ (reference sequence). The DNA of the CDR3 is TGTGCCAGCAGCTTCCAGACAGGGGAAGGTGGCTACACCTTC. It encodes CASSFQTGEGGYTF.

The rearrangement links TRBV9 to TRBJ1-1; D is unclear. Trimming shortened V by 0 bases and J by 0 bases, and 9 bases separated the two germline ends. This CDR3 region has 15 residues. Germline CDR1 and CDR2: SGDLS and YYNGEE. For the CDR3, the DNA is TGTGCCAGCAGCGTAGGCGGACTCATGAACACTGAAGCTTTCTTT. This gives the protein CASSVGGLMNTEAFF. Drawing the rest from reference TRBV9 and TRBJ1-1, the complete variable domain is DSGVTQTPKHLITATGQRVTLRCSPRSGDLSVYWYQQSLDQGLQFLIQYYNGEERAKGNILERFSAQQFPDLHSELNLSSLELGDSALYFCASSVGGLMNTEAFFGQGTRLTVV.

This chain links TRBV6-5 with TRBJ1-1; D is unresolved. Germline V gene sequence: CDR1 MNHEY, CDR2 SVGAGI. The CDR3 consists of 14 residues. Deletions cut 8 bases from V and 6 bases from J, with 19 bases between. In DNA form, the CDR3 reads TGTGCCAGCTCCTTAGGCGGCAGGTTTGCTGAAGCTTTCTTT. This encodes CASSLGGRFAEAFF.

The genes are TRBV10-2 and TRBJ2-7; 7 bases map to TRBD1. Germline V CDR1 and CDR2: WSHSY, SAAADI. The CDR3 runs to 13 residues. Losses at the gene ends were 10 bases for V and 2 bases for J; bases not matched to a gene: 8. The CDR3 nucleotides read TGCGCCACCTCAGGGGGACCTGCCTACGAGCAGTACTTC. This gives the protein CATSGGPAYEQYF.

Notes on this clone: This specimen includes other DNA sequences encoding the same CDR3. The chain has TRBV7-9 and TRBJ1-1; D ambiguous. The CDR3 loop spans 13 amino acids. Germline V gene data show CDR1 as SEHNR and CDR2 as FQNEAQ (reference sequence). Trimming took 6 bases from V and 1 from J, leaving 9 bases between them. CDR3 nucleotides: TGTGCCAGCAGTCTTGAAGGGAACACTGAAGCTTTCTTT. This codes for CASSLEGNTEAFF.

The genes are TRBV7-2 and TRBJ1-1; 7 bases line up with TRBD1. With 5 bases clipped from V and 3 bases from J, the junction kept 12 bases outside the gene matches. Germline values: CDR1 SGHTA, CDR2 FQGNSA. The CDR3 covers 16 residues. The DNA of the CDR3 is TGTGCCAGCAGCCGCCCAGGGGGAGGGTCAGACACTGAAGCTTTCTTT. This gives the protein CASSRPGGGSDTEAFF.

The J gene is TRBJ2-7, the V gene TRBV5-1, with a tentative D call TRBD2 (6 bases). CDR1 is SGHRS and CDR2 is YFSETQ in the germline V gene. V was trimmed by 6 bases and J by 8 bases, leaving 18 bases between them. This CDR3 is 13 amino acids long. CDR3 loop: CASKWRDEGKQYF. The CDR3 bases are TGCGCCAGCAAATGGCGGGACGAGGGCAAGCAGTACTTC.

V and J are TRBV4-2 and TRBJ2-3; D is ambiguous. CDR3 length: 16 amino acids. Germline-derived CDR1 and CDR2 are LGHNA and YNFKEQ. V lost 4 bases and J 0 bases, leaving 14 bases between the germline ends. The CDR3, as DNA: TGTGCCAGCAGCCCCCTGGGCAAGCCTAGCACAGATACGCAGTATTTT. It specifies CASSPLGKPSTDTQYF.

J is TRBJ1-5 and V is TRBV19; D call uncertain. Germline V gene lookup returns CDR1 LNHDA and CDR2 SQIVND (reference sequence). The CDR3 extends over 15 amino acids. V lost 4 bases, J lost 6 bases, and 16 bases lay in between. Written as DNA, the CDR3 is TGTGCCAGTAGTAGGGGTAGGGCGGTCTTTCAGCCCCAGCATTTT. Translation: CASSRGRAVFQPQHF.

The chain links TRBV2 to TRBJ2-5; maybe TRBD1 (5 bases). Trimming stripped 3 bases from V and 1 base from J, with 12 bases between. This CDR3 contains 15 residues. The V gene's germline CDR1 is SNHLY and CDR2 FYNNEI. The CDR3: CASSDGPGLQETQYF. In DNA form, the CDR3 reads TGTGCCAGCAGTGACGGTCCAGGGCTCCAAGAGACCCAGTACTTC.

This rearrangement joins TRBV5-1 to TRBJ1-2, with D unresolved. The germline V gene encodes CDR1 SGHRS and CDR2 YFSETQ. The V end lost 2 bases, the J end lost 4 bases, and 3 bases lay between the germline ends. There are 11 residues in the CDR3. CDR3 amino acids: CASSFGYGYTF. DNA for the CDR3: TGCGCCAGCAGCTTCGGCTATGGCTACACCTTC.

The CDR3 nucleotides read TGTGCCAGCAGTCCTATATCCATCCGACGGAGACTCCAAGAGACCCAGTACTTC. It specifies CASSPISIRRRLQETQYF. The chain joins TRBV6-6 to TRBJ2-5; no firm D call. Germline assignment: CDR1 MNHNY and CDR2 SVGAGI (reference sequence). The CDR3 totals 18 residues. V was shortened by 5 bases and J by 1 base, with 23 bases between the two germline ends.

The chain joins TRBV7-9 to TRBJ1-1, with D hard to call. The length of the CDR3 is 13 residues. The germline CDR1 and CDR2 sequences are SEHNR and FQNEAQ (reference sequence). Trimming took 5 bases from V and 3 from J, leaving 10 bases between them. This CDR3 reads CASSPTSYTEAFF. The DNA for the CDR3 is TGTGCCAGCAGCCCTACTTCGTACACTGAAGCTTTCTTT.

The chain joins TRBV2 to TRBJ2-1, with D perhaps matching TRBD1 (5 bases). The V gene lost 3 bases and the J gene lost 0 bases, with 9 bases spanning the gap. CDR3 length equals 15 residues. Germline lookup yields CDR1 SNHLY and CDR2 FYNNEI. CDR3 in DNA: TGTGCCAGCAGTGAGACAGAAAGCTCCTACAATGAGCAGTTCTTC. It translates to CASSETESSYNEQFF.

Turning to this clone: The same CDR3 arises from other DNA sequences in this sample as well. The V gene is TRBV5-1, the J gene TRBJ2-5; D not resolved. Trimming pared 2 bases from V and 4 bases from J, leaving 9 bases between. This CDR3 is built from 13 residues. In germline, CDR1 is SGHRS, CDR2 YFSETQ. The CDR3 loop is CASSLGVGETQYF. The CDR3 DNA sequence: TGCGCCAGCAGCTTAGGAGTAGGAGAGACCCAGTACTTC.

The V gene is TRBV27, the J gene TRBJ1-5, with TRBD1 matching over 7 bases. The ends lost 6 bases at V and 8 bases at J; junction bases unmatched: 10. Looked up from germline, CDR1 is MNHEY and CDR2 is SMNVEV (reference sequence). The CDR3 is 14 residues long. The CDR3 is CASSLQGRNKPQHF. CDR3 sequence (DNA): TGTGCCAGCAGCTTACAGGGGCGGAATAAGCCCCAGCATTTT.

The gene calls are TRBV27 and TRBJ2-7; D gene unclear. Trimming stripped 2 bases from V and 3 bases from J, with 14 bases between. Germline V gene sequence: CDR1 MNHEY, CDR2 SMNVEV (reference sequence). The CDR3 is made up of 15 amino acids. CDR3 in amino acids: CASSLNPVGFYEQYF. In nucleotides, the CDR3 is TGTGCCAGCAGTTTAAACCCGGTGGGTTTCTACGAGCAGTACTTC.

This sequence joins TRBV6-4 and TRBJ1-1; TRBD1 aligns across 7 bases. CDR1 and CDR2 from the germline V gene are MRHNA and SNTAGT. Unmatched junction bases numbered 12, after V lost 4 bases and J lost 4 bases. The CDR3 extends over 16 amino acids. The CDR3 sequence is CASSAWVGGAPTEAFF. CDR3 coding DNA: TGTGCCAGCAGTGCTTGGGTAGGGGGCGCTCCCACTGAAGCTTTCTTT.

The genes are TRBV30 and TRBJ2-3; 9 positions match TRBD1. Unmatched junction bases numbered 1, after V lost 0 bases and J lost 6 bases. The CDR3 loop spans 13 amino acids. Germline V lookup: CDR1 GTSNPN, CDR2 SVGIG (reference sequence). CDR3 coding DNA: TGTGCCTGGAGTGTACAGGGGGCGGATACGCAGTATTTT. Translated: CAWSVQGADTQYF.

CDR3 nucleotides: TGTGCCAGCCGACAGGGGGGCACTGAAGCTTTCTTT. Protein product: CASRQGGTEAFF. The chain links TRBV27 to TRBJ1-1; 9 bases are shared with TRBD1. The CDR3 has 12 amino acids. V lost 8 bases to trimming and J lost 4 bases; unmatched junction nucleotides: 2. Germline values: CDR1 MNHEY, CDR2 SMNVEV (reference sequence).

This clone was seen just once. The rearrangement joins TRBV6-6 to TRBJ1-4; maybe TRBD1 (5 bases). CDR3 length equals 11 residues. Trimming left V 6 bases short and J 10 bases short, with 9 bases between. Germline assignment: CDR1 MNHNY and CDR2 SVGAGI (reference sequence). This CDR3 reads CASSPGGKLFF. In nucleotides, the CDR3 is TGTGCCAGCAGCCCCGGGGGAAAACTGTTTTTT.

The V call is TRBV6-5, the J call TRBJ1-2; 10 bases match TRBD1. J gave up 3 bases and V 4 bases, and 5 bases lay outside the gene matches. Germline V gene sequence: CDR1 MNHEY, CDR2 SVGAGI. This CDR3 region has 15 residues. CDR3 in DNA: TGTGCCAGCAGTTTGGGGACAGGGGAGGACTATGGCTACACCTTC. It yields the protein CASSLGTGEDYGYTF.

The chain employs TRBV5-1 and TRBJ1-4; D is possibly TRBD1 (5 bases). V was shortened by 2 bases and J by 8 bases, with 13 bases between the two germline ends. CDR1 is SGHRS, CDR2 YFSETQ, per germline. The CDR3 consists of 14 residues. CDR3 sequence reads: CASSFGRDGEKLFF. The CDR3 nucleotides are TGCGCCAGCAGCTTCGGCAGGGATGGGGAAAAACTGTTTTTT.

This chain joins TRBV7-6 and TRBJ2-7; the match to TRBD2 covers 8 bases. The CDR3 length is 17 residues. V was clipped by 5 bases and J by 7 bases; unmatched bases: 19. Germline CDR1 reads SGHVS; CDR2 reads FNYEAQ. This CDR3 is CASSPRPVTSARVEQYF. The CDR3, as DNA: TGTGCCAGCAGCCCCCGTCCCGTGACTAGCGCCCGGGTGGAGCAGTACTTC.

The chain joins TRBV30 to TRBJ2-2; no definite D call. This CDR3 has 13 residues. V was shortened by 3 bases and J by 5 bases, with 10 bases between the two germline ends. Germline loops: CDR1 GTSNPN, CDR2 SVGIG (reference sequence). The CDR3 region is CAWRDLLTGELFF. The CDR3 DNA reads as TGTGCCTGGAGGGATCTGTTGACCGGGGAGCTGTTTTTT. The variable domain in full, with the rest retrieved from reference TRBV30 and TRBJ2-2, is SQTIHQWPATLVQPVGSPLSLECTVEGTSNPNLYWYRQAAGRGLQLLFYSVGIGQISSEVPQNLSASRPQDRQFILSSKKLLLSDSGFYLCAWRDLLTGELFFGEGSRLTVL.

This clone was found a few times. The genes are TRBV5-1 and TRBJ1-2, with a tentative D call TRBD1 (5 bases). This CDR3 has 18 amino acids. The V end was cut by 4 bases, the J end by 4 bases, with 26 bases between. The germline V gene encodes CDR1 SGHRS and CDR2 YFSETQ. The CDR3 loop reads CASSHSGASKTDRYGYTF. The CDR3 nucleotides read TGCGCCAGCAGCCATAGCGGGGCCTCCAAGACGGACCGCTATGGCTACACCTTC. Filled out from reference TRBV5-1 and TRBJ1-2, the complete variable domain reads KAGVTQTPRYLIKTRGQQVTLSCSPISGHRSVSWYQQTPGQGLQFLFEYFSETQRNKGNFPGRFSGRQFSNSRSEMNVSTLELGDSALYLCASSHSGASKTDRYGYTFGSGTRLTVV.

V usage is TRBV12-3 or TRBV12-4 and J usage is TRBJ1-1; D unclear. Trimming stripped 1 base from V and 4 bases from J, with 7 bases between. The CDR3 has 13 amino acids. The chain's CDR3 is CASSLGVGTEAFF. DNA for the CDR3: TGTGCCAGCAGTTTAGGAGTAGGCACTGAAGCTTTCTTT.

The DNA of the CDR3 is TGTGCCAGCAGTGCAGAGCGGCCCGGGCACGCTTTCTTT. This encodes CASSAERPGHAFF. J is TRBJ1-1 and V is TRBV2; D not certain. Germline CDR1 is SNHLY and CDR2 is FYNNEI. V lost 4 bases and J 11 bases, leaving 17 bases between the germline ends. The CDR3 is 13 amino acids.

The J gene is TRBJ1-4, the V gene TRBV10-3; D perhaps matches TRBD1 (5 bases). The ends were cut back, 0 bases at V and 6 bases at J, with 26 bases in the middle. The CDR3 length is 20 residues. Germline values: CDR1 ENHRY, CDR2 SYGVKD. The CDR3 nucleotides read TGTGCCATCAGTGAGTCCGATCCAAATCTAACGCGGGGGAAGGATGAAAAACTGTTTTTT. It encodes CAISESDPNLTRGKDEKLFF.

This chain uses TRBV4-2 with TRBJ1-1, with 8 bases that match TRBD1. This CDR3 region has 15 residues. J gave up 3 bases and V 3 bases, and 6 bases lay outside the gene matches. Per the germline V gene, CDR1 is LGHNA and CDR2 is YNFKEQ. The CDR3 protein is CASSQRTGWDTEAFF. The CDR3, as DNA: TGTGCCAGCAGCCAGCGGACAGGGTGGGACACTGAAGCTTTCTTT.